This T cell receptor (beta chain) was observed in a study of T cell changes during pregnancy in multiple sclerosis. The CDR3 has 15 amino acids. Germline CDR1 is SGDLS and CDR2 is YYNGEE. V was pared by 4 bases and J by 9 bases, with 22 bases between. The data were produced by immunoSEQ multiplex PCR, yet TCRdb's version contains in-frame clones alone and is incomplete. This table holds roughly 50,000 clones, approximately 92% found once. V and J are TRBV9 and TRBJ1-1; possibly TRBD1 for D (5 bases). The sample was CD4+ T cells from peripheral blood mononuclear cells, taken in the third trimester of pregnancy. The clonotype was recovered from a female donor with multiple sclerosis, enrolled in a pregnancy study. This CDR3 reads CASSSSWRGPLKAFF. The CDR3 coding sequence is TGTGCCAGCAGCTCCTCGTGGAGGGGACCGCTGAAAGCTTTCTTT.